This TCR beta chain is from a study of T cell responses to AZD1222 COVID-19 vaccine. Study overall: Analyses pooled second doses at about 4 or about 12 weeks.

Comment on this clone: Its antigen remains unknown.

Findings and limits, study-wide: Donor demographics were predominantly white British with a female majority; clonal diversity may be underestimated. Reports indicate that nearly half of spike-specific TCRs are directed at unmutated variant regions. The number of AZD1222 recipients seropositive at baseline was only 5 to 7.

TCRdb keeps only in-frame clones here, not all; method: immunoSEQ multiplex PCR. The sample yields fewer than 120,000 clones, about 81% seen once. The ends lost 6 bases at V and 8 bases at J; junction bases unmatched: 14. Germline-derived CDR1 and CDR2 are SNHLY and FYNNEI. This CDR3 contains 15 residues. The receptor was isolated from an adult in good health. The rearrangement joins TRBV2 to TRBJ1-2; TRBD1 aligns across 8 bases. The sample consisted of peripheral blood, taken on day 0 of AZD1222 vaccination. The CDR3 DNA sequence: TGTGCCAGCAGGAGCGGGGTTGACAGGGGTGGAGGCTACACCTTC. As protein: CASRSGVDRGGGYTF.